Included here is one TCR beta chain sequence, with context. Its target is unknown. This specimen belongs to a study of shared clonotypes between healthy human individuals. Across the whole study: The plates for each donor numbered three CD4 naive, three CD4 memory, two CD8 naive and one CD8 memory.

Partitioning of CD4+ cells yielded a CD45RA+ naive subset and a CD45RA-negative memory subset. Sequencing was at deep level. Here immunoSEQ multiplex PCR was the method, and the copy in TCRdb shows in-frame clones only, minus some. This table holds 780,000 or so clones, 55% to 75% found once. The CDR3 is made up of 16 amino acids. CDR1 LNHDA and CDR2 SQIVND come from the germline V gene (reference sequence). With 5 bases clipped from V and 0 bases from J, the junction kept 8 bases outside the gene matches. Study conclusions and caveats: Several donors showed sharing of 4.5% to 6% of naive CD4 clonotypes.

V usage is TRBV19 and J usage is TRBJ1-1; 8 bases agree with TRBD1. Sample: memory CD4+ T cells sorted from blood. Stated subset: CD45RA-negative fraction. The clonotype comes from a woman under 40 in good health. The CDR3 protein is CASSSRTGQMNTEAFF. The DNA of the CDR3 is TGTGCCAGTAGTTCCAGGACAGGGCAGATGAACACTGAAGCTTTCTTT.